This T cell receptor (beta chain) is drawn from a study of T cells after yellow fever vaccination (dated 2019 in TCRdb). Study-level background: The SMART-Seq v4 Ultra Low Input RNA kit was used to prepare libraries from fractions with low cell numbers. Blood was collected at multiple timepoints before and after primary and secondary immunization, and bulk PBMC replicates and cell subsets were isolated. Bulk TCR alpha and beta repertoires were sequenced longitudinally to track T-cell clones before and after primary and booster YFV17D yellow fever vaccination. The cohort comprised two healthy male donors, one aged 18 to 30 and one aged 30 to 40 years. What the research found in general, with its limitations: Because the study included only two donors, the extent to which the findings can be generalized is limited. The secondary T-cell response was found to be weaker but faster than the primary response, with a peak reached on day 5 rather than on day 15. Most clones expanded after primary vaccination (approximately 96% of CD4 and 70% to 90% of CD8) were re-detected after the booster, suggesting that broad memory maintenance occurred. Computational filtering was required because FACS-sorted repertoires could contain abundant contaminating clonotypes from the bulk population. A small fraction of clonotypes showed up in both the CD4 and CD8 compartments, probably as a result of convergent recombination.

The sample's treatment or condition, from its label and the paper: live attenuated yellow fever vaccine strain. At each blood-draw timepoint, two biological replicates of bulk PBMCs were collected. PBMCs were isolated from peripheral blood using a standard Ficoll-Paque protocol. RNA was extracted with TriZol from bulk PBMCs, CD4 and CD8 fractions, and dextramer-positive and dextramer-negative fractions. The CDR3 contains 15 residues, cysteine and phenylalanine counted. Of all the DNA, just the CDR3 is kept, 45 bases in frame from base 1. V loses 3 bases of germline sequence and J loses 5 bases, and the interval between the two ends is 18 bases. For CDR1 and CDR2, the germline V gene lists SGHRS and YFSETQ. TCR cDNA was synthesized by 5'RACE template switching, through which a universal primer site and unique molecular identifiers were introduced. Priming of cDNA synthesis was performed from both the TCR alpha and TCR beta constant segments. Library amplification involved two PCR steps, and the second step added sample barcodes and sequencing adapters. Sequencing of the libraries was done on either Illumina HiSeq 2500 (2x100 bp) or NovaSeq (2x150 bp). In the paper's pipeline: MIGEC was used to demultiplex reads and collapse the reads into UMI consensus sequences, and MiXCR was used for V(D)J alignment. Clonotypes responding to the vaccine were identified with edgeR on replicate PBMC samples, with the criteria of FDR below 0.01 and a log2 fold change above 5 up to day 15. CD4 or CD8 identity was assigned to each bulk clonotype according to whether the clonotype was present at higher abundance in the sequenced CD4 repertoire or the sequenced CD8 repertoire. The public reads were reprocessed in TCRdb via fastp at Q25 and MiXCR, keeping in-frame beta chains. Duplicate CDR3 protein sequences are folded into a single record with the most common DNA and genes. TCRdb assigned the V and J calls; the authors' analysis was not used. This sample holds some 350,000 distinct CDR3 sequences; 8.7% were observed only once. Under 20% of the sample rests with the top ten.

This clonotype was counted only a few times. It lacks a known antigen. Qualities for individual bases were not recorded, and no much larger clone is one base off. The chain is encoded by TRBV5-1 joined to TRBJ2-7; the D gene is perhaps TRBD2, on 5 matching bases. The source of this sequence is a man between 18 and 35 years old who received the YFV17D yellow fever vaccine. The source was PBMCs, collected on the day of the first yellow fever vaccination. CDR3 loop: CASSYEGPPRHEQYF. The DNA is TGCGCCAGCAGCTACGAGGGCCCCCCACGGCACGAGCAGTACTTC.